The entry below describes one T cell receptor (beta chain). Trimming took 4 bases from V and 1 from J, leaving 12 bases between them. The CDR3 covers 15 residues. Germline CDR1 reads SGHDN; CDR2 reads FVKESK. This sample was taken from a study of blood T cell repertoires in COVID-19. Across the whole study: T cells, B-cell-depleted T cells, or PBMCs provided the cDNA or gDNA that served as material.

Participant age was about 18 to 95 years, and participants resided in 24 US areas. Clinical histories supplied by participants themselves formed the basis of cohort assignment. In the original analysis: The assay estimated nucleated cells by amplifying reference gene primers. TCRdb's table, derived via immunoSEQ multiplex PCR, lists solely in-frame clones and lacks some. The V and J calls and clone size are taken from that table; D and trimming were inferred from the DNA. The table records some 410,000 clones, roughly 90% of them present only once. The J gene is TRBJ2-3, the V gene TRBV14; a weak D match, TRBD1 (5 bases). The sample taken for sequencing was PBMCs or T cells enriched from blood (not recorded which). This TCR derives from a young woman with acute COVID-19. CDR3 loop: CASSPQGRGTDTQYF. The CDR3 nucleotides read TGTGCCAGCAGCCCCCAGGGTCGGGGCACAGATACGCAGTATTTT.